Sequencing of this T cell receptor (beta chain) was carried out in a study of cytomegalovirus exposure and HLA in healthy donors. CDR3 length: 16 amino acids. Per the germline V gene, CDR1 is SGHVS and CDR2 is FQNEAQ. The PCR ran on 60 Vbeta and 13 Jbeta primers. Profiled with immunoSEQ multiplex PCR; TCRdb holds only in-frame clones, not every one. The table shows roughly 100,000 clones, with roughly 85% occurring only once. Notes on this clone: One junction end does not reproduce the germline sequence, and a read error may be involved. Different DNA sequences within this sample yield the same CDR3.

This rearrangement joins TRBV7-8 to TRBJ2-7, with 7 positions matching TRBD2. The TCR was taken from a woman aged 40-49 years in good health and CMV-seronegative. Input material: PBMCs. CDR3 protein: CASSGSSGVSSYEQYF. The CDR3 nucleotides read TGCGCCAGCAGCGGTTCTAGCGGTGTGAGCTCCTACGAGCAGTACTTC.